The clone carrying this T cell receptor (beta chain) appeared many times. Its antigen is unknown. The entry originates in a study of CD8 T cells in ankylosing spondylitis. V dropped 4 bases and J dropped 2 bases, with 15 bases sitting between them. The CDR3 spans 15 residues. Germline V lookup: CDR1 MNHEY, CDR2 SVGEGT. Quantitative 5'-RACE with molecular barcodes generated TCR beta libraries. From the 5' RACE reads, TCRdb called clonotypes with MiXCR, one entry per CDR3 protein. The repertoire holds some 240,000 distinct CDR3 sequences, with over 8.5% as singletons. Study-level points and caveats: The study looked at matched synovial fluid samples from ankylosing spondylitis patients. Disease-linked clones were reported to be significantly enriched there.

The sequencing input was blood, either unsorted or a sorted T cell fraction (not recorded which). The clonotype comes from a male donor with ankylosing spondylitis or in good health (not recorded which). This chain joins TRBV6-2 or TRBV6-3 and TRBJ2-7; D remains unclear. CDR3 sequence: CASSSPPAGAYEQYF. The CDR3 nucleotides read TGTGCCAGCAGTTCCCCTCCAGCAGGCGCCTACGAGCAGTACTTC.